This record concerns one T cell receptor (beta chain) sequence. This clonotype appeared many times. Its antigen specificity is not known. Within one base of it there is no much larger clone, and no base qualities were kept. Sequencing instrument: Illumina MiniSeq. A roughly 19-cycle PCR with Phusion amplified the TCRs, pairing a constant-region primer with the adapter that was attached to the V primers. Isolated mRNA was amplified with the MessageAmp II aRNA Amplification Kit, using a 16-hour in vitro transcription at 37°C. The Dynabeads mRNA DIRECT Purification Kit was used to isolate the mRNA for TCR sequencing. Indexed Illumina adapters were added in a second Phusion PCR of 25 cycles, after which AMPure XP beads were used to purify the products. In the authors' own workflow: Custom Perl scripts were used to pool TCR sequences that encoded the same protein, to remove out-of-frame sequences, and to calculate the abundance of each clonotype. TCR sequences supported by only a single read were excluded from analysis. Repertoire metrics included Shannon entropy, Gini index, clonality, richness, and frequency of TCRs shared between repertoires. TCRdb itself trimmed the public reads at Q25 with fastp, ran MiXCR and retained productive beta chains. CDR3 protein sequences are deduplicated, and each keeps its most common genes and DNA. In this record, the V and J calls reflect TCRdb's handling and not the investigators' own analysis. Here the sample has about 50,000 distinct CDR3 sequences; about 12% occur a single time. The leading ten clones occupy approximately 6.2% of the sample.

The intended sense of this specimen's time point label: before trial treatment. The donors took part in RACIN, a single-arm, phase I, dose-escalation trial that combined nivolumab, ipilimumab, aspirin, low-dose cyclophosphamide and low-dose radiotherapy. Patients with advanced, TIL-negative solid tumors were considered eligible. The sample originates from a study of low-dose radiotherapy and immunotherapy resistance in tumors (dated by TCRdb to between 2021 and 2022). A note on the overall study: Cohort 1 received 0.5 Gy per fraction every 2 weeks, with a prescribed total PTV dose of 6.5 Gy. Superscript III and a set of TRAV- and TRBV-specific primers were used to synthesize first-strand cDNA, so that both TCRalpha and TCRbeta chains were covered. Every two weeks, patients got intravenous cyclophosphamide at 200 mg/m2, given one day ahead of each radiation and immunotherapy administration. An Illumina MiniSeq instrument was used to deep-sequence the TCRalpha and TCRbeta libraries. The translational analysis covered eight patients: three from the first dose cohort and the first five from the second dose cohort. Trial participants were not randomized into treatment groups. Starting on cycle 1 day 1, patients took 300 mg of aspirin by mouth once daily for four cycles. Patients were given nivolumab as a 240 mg flat dose every two weeks and ipilimumab at 1 mg/kg every six weeks, with both drugs delivered intravenously. In Cohort 2, 1 Gy per fraction was delivered every two weeks, for a total of 13 Gy over 26 weeks.

The germline V end is reduced by 0 bases and the J end by 1 base; junction bases left unmatched: 9. The CDR3, cysteine through phenylalanine, is 19 amino acids long. Only the CDR3 DNA is retained, 57 bases long and in frame from the first base. The sequences come from PBMCs, collected before treatment. This receptor was taken from a female donor with ovarian cancer. The chain employs TRBV12-3 or TRBV12-4 and TRBJ1-6; TRBD1 agrees with 7 junctional bases. The sequenced DNA is TGTGCCAGCAGTTTAGCGAGATCGGCAGGGGGTTCCTATAATTCACCCCTCCACTTT. This yields the protein CASSLARSAGGSYNSPLHF.